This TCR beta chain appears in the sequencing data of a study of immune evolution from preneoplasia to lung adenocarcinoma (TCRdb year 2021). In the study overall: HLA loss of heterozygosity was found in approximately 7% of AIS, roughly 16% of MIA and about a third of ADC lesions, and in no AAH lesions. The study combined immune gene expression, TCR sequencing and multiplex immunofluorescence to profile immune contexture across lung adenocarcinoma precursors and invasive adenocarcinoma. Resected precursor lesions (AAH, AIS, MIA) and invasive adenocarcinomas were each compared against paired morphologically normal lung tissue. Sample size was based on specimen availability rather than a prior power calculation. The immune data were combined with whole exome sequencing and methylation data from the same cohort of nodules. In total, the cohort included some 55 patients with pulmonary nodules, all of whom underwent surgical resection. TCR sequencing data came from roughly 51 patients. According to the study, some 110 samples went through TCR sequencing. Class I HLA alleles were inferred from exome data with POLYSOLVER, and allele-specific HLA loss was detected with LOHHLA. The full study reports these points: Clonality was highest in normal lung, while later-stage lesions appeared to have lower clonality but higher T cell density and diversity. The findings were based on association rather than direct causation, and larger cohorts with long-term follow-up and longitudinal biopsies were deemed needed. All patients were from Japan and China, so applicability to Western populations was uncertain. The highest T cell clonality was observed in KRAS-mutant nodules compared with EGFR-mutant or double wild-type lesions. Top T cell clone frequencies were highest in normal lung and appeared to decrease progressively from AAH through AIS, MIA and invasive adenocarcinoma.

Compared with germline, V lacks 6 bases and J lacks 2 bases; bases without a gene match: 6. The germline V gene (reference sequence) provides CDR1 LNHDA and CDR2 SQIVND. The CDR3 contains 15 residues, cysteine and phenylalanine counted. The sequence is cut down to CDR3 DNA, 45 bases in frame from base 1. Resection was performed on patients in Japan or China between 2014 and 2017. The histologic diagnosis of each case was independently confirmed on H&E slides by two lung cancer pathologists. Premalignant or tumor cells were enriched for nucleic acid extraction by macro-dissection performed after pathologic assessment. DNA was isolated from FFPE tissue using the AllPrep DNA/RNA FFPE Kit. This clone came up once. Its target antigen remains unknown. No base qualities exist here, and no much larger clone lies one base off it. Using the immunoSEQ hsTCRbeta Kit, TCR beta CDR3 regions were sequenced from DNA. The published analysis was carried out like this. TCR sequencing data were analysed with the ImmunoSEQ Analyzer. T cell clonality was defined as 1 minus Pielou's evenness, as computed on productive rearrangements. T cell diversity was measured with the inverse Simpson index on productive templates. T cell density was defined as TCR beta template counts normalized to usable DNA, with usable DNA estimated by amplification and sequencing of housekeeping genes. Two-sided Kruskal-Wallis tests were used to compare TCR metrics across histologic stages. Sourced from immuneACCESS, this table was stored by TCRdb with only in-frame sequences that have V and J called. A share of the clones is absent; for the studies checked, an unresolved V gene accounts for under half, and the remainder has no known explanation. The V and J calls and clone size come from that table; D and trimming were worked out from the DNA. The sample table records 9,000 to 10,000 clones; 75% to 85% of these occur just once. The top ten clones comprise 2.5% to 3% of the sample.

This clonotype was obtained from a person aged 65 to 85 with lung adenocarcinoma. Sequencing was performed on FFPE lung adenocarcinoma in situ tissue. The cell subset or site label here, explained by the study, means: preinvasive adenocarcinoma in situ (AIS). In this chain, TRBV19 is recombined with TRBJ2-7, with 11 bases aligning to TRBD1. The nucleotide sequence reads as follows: TGTGCCAGTAGAGAGGGACAGGGGGAGACCTACGAGCAGTACTTC. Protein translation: CASREGQGETYEQYF.